This T cell receptor (beta chain) appears in the sequencing data of a study of blood T cell repertoires in COVID-19. Those enrolled, adults aged 18 to 89 years, came from about two dozen US areas. How the authors handled the data: Reference gene primer amplification in the assay estimated nucleated cell counts. Sequencing used immunoSEQ multiplex PCR; TCRdb keeps in-frame clones, though not all of them. For V, J and clone size, that table is used; D and trimming come from the DNA. Of about 350,000 clones listed, roughly 90% are singletons. This CDR3 is built from 14 residues. Germline CDR1 and CDR2: KGHDR and SFDVKD. With 4 bases removed from V and 6 bases from J, the gap between germline ends came to 12 bases.

The clonotype comes from a woman between 25 and 40 years old who had been exposed to COVID-19. V usage is TRBV24-1 and J usage is TRBJ1-5; D perhaps matches TRBD1 (6 bases). The specimen sequenced was PBMCs or T cells enriched from blood (not recorded which). The DNA of the CDR3 is TGTGCCACCAGTGAACAGGGAACGGCTCAGCCCCAGCATTTT. It specifies CATSEQGTAQPQHF.